The 2 T cell receptor beta chains below all came from one sample that was sequenced in a study of regulatory T cells in long-lasting Graves disease. Time point noted: newly diagnosed GD, antithyroid drugs for less than 3 months. PBMCs provided the RNA from which the TCR library was made. HTBI primers from iRepertoire and Arm-PCR of CDR3 regions yielded the TCR beta libraries. TCRdb independently ran MiXCR on the multiplex PCR reads; one entry per CDR3 protein. The top ten clones hold less than 30% of a sample with roughly 400,000 distinct CDR3 sequences, about 17% of them seen once. This same sample was also taken into another study, of T cells in Graves' hyperthyroidism and ophthalmopathy.

Sequencing used peripheral blood mononuclear cells (PBMCs), obtained at new diagnosis, from a patient treated with antithyroid drugs. The receptor source for this set is a woman aged 18 to 35 with Graves disease.

This clonotype appeared many times. This rearrangement joins TRBV5-8 to TRBJ2-2, with D uncertain. CDR1 SGHTS and CDR2 YDEGEE come from the germline V gene. V was clipped by 0 bases and J by 0 bases, with 15 bases between them. The CDR3 contains 18 residues. Here the CDR3 reads CASSLGGVWTSNTGELFF. The CDR3 DNA sequence: TGTGCCAGCAGCTTGGGTGGGGTGTGGACCTCGAACACCGGGGAGCTGTTTTTT.

The chain is built from TRBV19 and TRBJ2-3; D tentatively reads TRBD1 or TRBD2 (5 bases each). The CDR3 sequence is 14 residues long. Germline CDR1 LNHDA, CDR2 SQIVND (reference sequence). V gave up 6 bases and J gave up 2 bases, with 12 bases separating them. The CDR3 protein is CASSMGVITDTQYF. In DNA form, the CDR3 reads TGTGCCAGTAGCATGGGGGTAATCACAGATACGCAGTATTTT.